The text below deals with one T cell receptor (beta chain). The data were obtained in a study of blood T cell repertoires in COVID-19. About the study: Donors in the United States, Italy and Spain gave samples during acute or convalescent COVID-19. Nucleic acid was either cDNA or gDNA, and it came from T cells, B-cell-depleted T cells, or PBMCs.

In the original analysis: Scientists estimated how many nucleated cells there were by amplifying reference gene primers. Clones were sequenced by immunoSEQ multiplex PCR, and TCRdb holds only the in-frame ones, with some missing. V and J calls plus clone size are reproduced from that table; the DNA served to infer D and trimming. This sample has about 61,000 clones, with 85% to 90% found just once. Per the germline V gene, CDR1 is LNHDA and CDR2 is SQIVND (reference sequence). V lost 3 bases, J lost 7 bases, and 12 bases lay in between. The CDR3 is 14 residues long. The J gene is TRBJ2-2, the V gene TRBV19; a weak D match, TRBD2 (6 bases). The receptor was isolated from a woman between 50 and 59 years old with active or convalescent COVID-19. What was sequenced was peripheral blood. CDR3 sequence: CASSMTRLGGELFF. DNA for the CDR3: TGTGCCAGTAGTATGACTAGATTAGGCGGGGAGCTGTTTTTT.